The 24 T cell receptor beta chains reported below all come from one sample, sequenced in a study of blood T cell repertoires in COVID-19. The assay was immunoSEQ multiplex PCR, and TCRdb's table has in-frame clones only and misses some. The sample consists of some 87,000 clones, 65% to 85% of them appearing once. Material: peripheral blood. The receptors here all came from an elderly man with active or convalescent COVID-19.

The chain has TRBV10-3 and TRBJ2-7; D is possibly TRBD1 (6 bases). The CDR3 extends over 15 amino acids. V lost 6 bases, J lost 4 bases, and 19 bases lay in between. CDR1 and CDR2 from the germline V gene are ENHRY and SYGVKD. The CDR3 sequence: CAISLNRDGAYEQYF. The CDR3, as DNA: TGTGCCATCAGCCTTAACAGGGACGGGGCGTACGAGCAGTACTTC.

This clone was counted once. CDR3 region: CASSIDVGEKLFF. CDR3 sequence (DNA): TGTGCCAGTAGTATAGATGTCGGTGAAAAACTGTTTTTT. The genes are TRBV19 and TRBJ1-4; no reliable D call. The germline gives CDR1 LNHDA, CDR2 SQIVND (reference sequence). The CDR3 is 13 residues long. Trimming took 0 bases from V and 7 from J, leaving 6 bases between them.

V gene TRBV12-3 or TRBV12-4 combines with J gene TRBJ1-2; D may be TRBD1 (5 bases). Between the trimmed V and J ends, which lost 6 bases and 5 bases, there was a span of 10 bases. This CDR3 contains 12 residues. The CDR3 here is CASRSDRYGYTF. In DNA form, the CDR3 reads TGTGCCAGCAGGTCCGACAGATATGGCTACACCTTC.

V gene TRBV7-2 combines with J gene TRBJ2-7; possible D gene TRBD2, 5 bases. V gave up 4 bases and J gave up 0 bases, with 16 bases separating them. The CDR3 is 16 residues long. Germline V gene lookup returns CDR1 SGHTA and CDR2 FQGNSA. CDR3 residues: CASSSRVARSSYEQYF. DNA of the CDR3: TGTGCCAGCAGCTCGCGGGTAGCAAGGAGCTCCTACGAGCAGTACTTC.

V gene TRBV25-1 combines with J gene TRBJ1-4; 8 nucleotides match TRBD1. CDR1 is MGHDK and CDR2 is SYGVNS in the germline V gene. The CDR3 is 15 residues long. The V segment lost 5 bases and the J segment 7 bases; nucleotides outside the gene matches: 9. Written as DNA, the CDR3 is TGTGCCAGCAGTCCGCGGACAGGGAAGAGTGAAAAACTGTTTTTT. It yields the protein CASSPRTGKSEKLFF. Supplemented by reference TRBV25-1 and TRBJ1-4, the full variable domain reads EADIYQTPRYLVIGTGKKITLECSQTMGHDKMYWYQQDPGMELHLIHYSYGVNSTEKGDLSSESTVSRIRTEHFPLTLESARPSHTSQYLCASSPRTGKSEKLFFGSGTQLSVL.

The chain carries TRBV27 and TRBJ1-5; 8 bases match TRBD1. The J segment lost 5 bases and the V segment lost 5 bases, leaving 8 bases of the junction unmatched. The CDR3 consists of 15 residues. Germline values: CDR1 MNHEY, CDR2 SMNVEV (reference sequence). The CDR3 protein is CASSPRTGRDQPQHF. The DNA for the CDR3 is TGTGCCAGCAGTCCGCGGACAGGGAGGGATCAGCCCCAGCATTTT.

The gene calls are TRBV10-1 and TRBJ2-3, with 7 bases matching TRBD1. Germline V gene lookup returns CDR1 WNHNN and CDR2 SYGVQD (reference sequence). The CDR3 has 16 amino acids. With V trimmed by 5 bases and J by 7 bases, 15 bases remained unmatched. The CDR3 protein is CASSSGQDRRGYTQYF. DNA of the CDR3: TGCGCCAGCAGTTCCGGACAGGACAGAAGGGGATATACGCAGTATTTT.

The chain recombines TRBV9 with TRBJ2-3; 15 bases fit TRBD2. Germline CDR1 is SGDLS and CDR2 is YYNGEE. This CDR3 spans 19 amino acids. V lost 0 bases, J lost 4 bases, and 9 bases stayed unmatched. CDR3 sequence reads: CASSVGPWTSGGVSDTQYF. The CDR3, as DNA: TGTGCCAGCAGCGTAGGCCCCTGGACTAGCGGGGGGGTCTCAGATACGCAGTATTTT.

The chain carries TRBV15 and TRBJ1-2; no reliable D call. The CDR3 totals 15 residues. Deletions cut 1 base from V and 0 bases from J, with 9 bases between. In germline, CDR1 is LNHNV, CDR2 YYDKDF (reference sequence). The CDR3 reads CATSRVEDANYGYTF. CDR3 nucleotides: TGTGCCACCAGCAGAGTGGAGGATGCTAACTATGGCTACACCTTC.

The genes are TRBV20-1 and TRBJ1-1; 8 nucleotides match TRBD1. V gave up 3 bases and J gave up 11 bases; unmatched junction bases: 17. The CDR3 spans 15 residues. CDR1 is DFQATT and CDR2 is SNEGSKA in the germline V gene (reference sequence). The CDR3 sequence: CSASRGGAGGLIAFF. In nucleotides, the CDR3 is TGCAGTGCTAGTAGGGGCGGGGCAGGGGGCTTGATTGCTTTCTTT.

The chain employs TRBV7-2 and TRBJ1-1, with a possible D match to TRBD1 (6 bases). V shed 5 bases and J shed 1 base, with 14 bases lying between them. From germline, CDR1 is SGHTA and CDR2 FQGNSA. The CDR3 is 15 amino acids. The CDR3 bases are TGTGCCAGCAGCCCCGACAGGTTTGGGAACACTGAAGCTTTCTTT. Its translation is CASSPDRFGNTEAFF. Full variable domain (remainder filled in from reference TRBV7-2 and TRBJ1-1): GAGVSQSPSNKVTEKGKDVELRCDPISGHTALYWYRQSLGQGLEFLIYFQGNSAPDKSGLPSDRFSAERTGGSVSTLTIQRTQQEDSAVYLCASSPDRFGNTEAFFGQGTRLTVV.

The chain combines TRBV19 with TRBJ2-5, with a tentative D call TRBD2 (5 bases). Germline V gene sequence: CDR1 LNHDA, CDR2 SQIVND (reference sequence). The V end lost 3 bases, the J end lost 4 bases, and 9 bases lay between the germline ends. This CDR3 is 13 amino acids long. The CDR3, as DNA: TGTGCCAGTAGTATGGTGAGGGCAGAGACCCAGTACTTC. This translates into CASSMVRAETQYF.

This clone was recorded once. CDR3 in amino acids: CASSEARTETQYF. The CDR3 DNA sequence: TGTGCCAGCAGTGAAGCGAGAACGGAGACCCAGTACTTC. This chain connects TRBV28 to TRBJ2-5; D call uncertain. Trimming took 5 bases from V and 5 from J, leaving 12 bases between them. This CDR3 is built from 13 residues. Germline lookup yields CDR1 MDHEN and CDR2 SYDVKM. Combining the CDR3 with reference TRBV28 and TRBJ2-5 gives the whole variable domain DVKVTQSSRYLVKRTGEKVFLECVQDMDHENMFWYRQDPGLGLRLIYFSYDVKMKEKGDIPEGYSVSREKKERFSLILESASTNQTSMYLCASSEARTETQYFGPGTRLLVL.

J is TRBJ2-5 and V is TRBV5-1, with 7 bases matching TRBD2. CDR1 and CDR2 (germline): SGHRS, YFSETQ. Losses at the gene ends were 1 base for V and 4 bases for J; bases not matched to a gene: 4. There are 14 residues in the CDR3. CDR3 bases: TGCGCCAGCAGCTTGATGGGGGGGGTAGAGACCCAGTACTTC. Protein product: CASSLMGGVETQYF.

This clone was picked up many times. The chain has TRBV29-1 and TRBJ2-7; 8 nucleotides align to TRBD1. The CDR3 loop spans 15 amino acids. V trimming: 1 base; J trimming: 3 bases; junction bases outside the gene matches: 8. Per the germline V gene, CDR1 is SQVTM and CDR2 is ANQGSEA. The CDR3 protein is CSVEGSEGQVYEQYF. CDR3 DNA: TGCAGCGTTGAAGGGTCGGAGGGACAGGTCTACGAGCAGTACTTC.

J is TRBJ1-2 and V is TRBV2; 10 bases are shared with TRBD1. Germline V gene data show CDR1 as SNHLY and CDR2 as FYNNEI. This CDR3 region has 14 residues. Unmatched junction bases numbered 6, after V lost 8 bases and J lost 3 bases. In nucleotides, the CDR3 is TGTGCCAGCTCCTCGGACAGGGGGGACTATGGCTACACCTTC. Its translation is CASSSDRGDYGYTF.

This chain links TRBV7-3 with TRBJ2-2; 8 bases align to TRBD1. The CDR3 runs 17 residues. The junction had 11 bases not matched to a gene; V was cut back by 2 bases and J by 6 bases. Germline CDR1 SGHTA, CDR2 FQGTGA. For the CDR3, the DNA is TGTGCCAGCAGCTTAGGTGTGGACAGGGTAACGGCCGGGGAGCTGTTTTTT. It yields the protein CASSLGVDRVTAGELFF.

The chain has TRBV4-1 and TRBJ1-2, with D uncertain. This CDR3 region has 12 residues. V was cut by 0 bases and J by 8 bases, with 7 bases left in between. Germline V lookup: CDR1 MGHRA, CDR2 YSYEKL. DNA of the CDR3: TGCGCCAGCAGCCAAGATATCCGGGGCTACACCTTC. This codes for CASSQDIRGYTF.

The chain couples TRBV2 to TRBJ2-3; D is perhaps TRBD2 (6 bases). This CDR3 contains 19 residues. Deletions cut 6 bases from V and 4 bases from J, with 29 bases between. Germline CDR1 SNHLY, CDR2 FYNNEI. In DNA, the CDR3 is TGTGCCAGCAGCTCCGGACTCCTATCCGGGACTGTCACTGCAGATACGCAGTATTTT. Translated, it gives CASSSGLLSGTVTADTQYF.

V is TRBV4-3 and J is TRBJ2-2; D call uncertain. V shed 0 bases and J shed 6 bases, with 17 bases lying between them. Per the germline V gene, CDR1 is LGHNA and CDR2 is YSLEER. The CDR3 runs to 17 residues. Here the CDR3 reads CASSQESVTTNAGELFF. In DNA form, the CDR3 reads TGCGCCAGCAGCCAAGAATCTGTAACTACCAACGCCGGGGAGCTGTTTTTT.

The CDR3 region has the DNA TGTGCCAGCAGCTTATGGGCAGGGGAAGAGACCCAGTACTTC. Its protein product is CASSLWAGEETQYF. The chain employs TRBV11-1 and TRBJ2-5; possibly TRBD1 for D (6 bases). V was clipped by 2 bases and J by 3 bases, with 10 bases between them. The germline CDR1 and CDR2 sequences are SGHAT and FQDESV (reference sequence). This CDR3 comprises 14 residues.

The rearrangement uses TRBV19 and TRBJ2-3, with TRBD2 matching over 11 bases. The CDR3 covers 16 residues. Trimming cost V 6 bases and J 3 bases; bases outside gene matches: 8. CDR1 and CDR2 (germline): LNHDA, SQIVND (reference sequence). The CDR3 reads CASSDTSGGQTDTQYF. The CDR3 DNA follows: TGTGCCAGTAGCGATACTAGCGGGGGTCAAACAGATACGCAGTATTTT. Full variable domain (outside the CDR3, taken from reference TRBV19 and TRBJ2-3): DGGITQSPKYLFRKEGQNVTLSCEQNLNHDAMYWYRQDPGQGLRLIYYSQIVNDFQKGDIAEGYSVSREKKESFPLTVTSAQKNPTAFYLCASSDTSGGQTDTQYFGPGTRLTVL.

The V gene is TRBV3-1 (or the pseudogene TRBV3-2), the J gene TRBJ1-2; D unclear. The CDR3 extends over 12 amino acids. Trimming cost V 0 bases and J 8 bases, with 7 bases left between them. Germline-derived CDR1 and CDR2 are LGHDT and YNNKEL (reference sequence). The CDR3 region is CASSQDAGGYTF. The CDR3 DNA is TGTGCCAGCAGCCAAGATGCGGGCGGCTACACCTTC.

The chain carries TRBV30 and TRBJ2-3; 9 bases agree with TRBD2. Losses at the gene ends were 4 bases for V and 0 bases for J; bases not matched to a gene: 8. Germline V gene data show CDR1 as GTSNPN and CDR2 as SVGIG (reference sequence). The CDR3 consists of 16 residues. CDR3 sequence reads: CAWTTVAGVSTDTQYF. In DNA, the CDR3 is TGTGCCTGGACCACAGTAGCGGGGGTGAGCACAGATACGCAGTATTTT.